This passage covers 9 T cell receptor beta chains from one sample sequenced in a study of identifying expanded T cells in peripheral blood. Assay: immunoSEQ multiplex PCR; the TCRdb copy retains only in-frame clones and omits some. The table lists 120,000 or so clones, approximately 80% of them singletons. The material sequenced was blood. These receptors all come from a person between 18 and 70 years old in good health.

The rearrangement joins TRBV18 to TRBJ2-7, with unresolved D. Germline V gives CDR1 KGHSH, CDR2 LQKENI. The CDR3 consists of 14 residues. Deletions cut 0 bases from V and 1 base from J, with 7 bases between. CDR3 nucleotides: TGTGCCAGCTCACCACCAGGGTGGTCCTACGAGCAGTACTTC. Its protein is CASSPPGWSYEQYF.

The chain links TRBV7-2 to TRBJ1-3; maybe TRBD1 (5 bases). The CDR3 contains 16 residues. Trimming cost V 1 base and J 0 bases, with 10 bases left between them. Germline V gene data show CDR1 as SGHTA and CDR2 as FQGNSA. The CDR3 reads CASSLVGQGSGNTIYF. In DNA form, the CDR3 reads TGTGCCAGCAGCTTAGTGGGTCAGGGCTCTGGAAACACCATATATTTT.

The chain employs TRBV11-2 and TRBJ2-4; D ambiguous. Per the germline V gene, CDR1 is SGHAT and CDR2 is FQNNGV. The CDR3 runs 17 residues. V dropped 8 bases and J dropped 2 bases, with 22 bases sitting between them. CDR3 nucleotide sequence: TGTGCCAGCCATAAGAGTCAAGGATCCGCGTCCAAAAACATTCAGTACTTC. It encodes CASHKSQGSASKNIQYF.

In its sample, this clone was seen a few times. This rearrangement joins TRBV19 to TRBJ2-7, with 9 nucleotides matching TRBD1. Germline assignment: CDR1 LNHDA and CDR2 SQIVND (reference sequence). This CDR3 comprises 15 residues. V trimming: 3 bases; J trimming: 6 bases; junction bases outside the gene matches: 9. This chain's CDR3 is CASSMVGTGFGEQYF. The CDR3 DNA sequence: TGTGCCAGTAGTATGGTGGGGACAGGGTTCGGCGAGCAGTACTTC.

The chain couples TRBV6-1 to TRBJ2-5; D may be TRBD2 (6 bases). This CDR3 has 13 residues. Germline CDR1 and CDR2: MNHNS and SASEGT. Trimming took 3 bases from V and 7 from J, leaving 12 bases between them. The DNA of the CDR3 is TGTGCCAGCAGTGATCCGGGGGTCAGGACCCAGTACTTC. Its protein product is CASSDPGVRTQYF.

This chain joins TRBV4-1 and TRBJ1-2, with D tentatively TRBD1 (6 bases). Trimming took off 1 base at V and 6 bases at J, with 15 bases between the two ends. CDR3 size: 15 residues. Germline-derived CDR1 and CDR2 are MGHRA and YSYEKL. For the CDR3, the DNA is TGCGCCAGCAGCCAAGCCCCAGGGGAAGGCCATGGCTACACCTTC. As protein: CASSQAPGEGHGYTF.

CDR3 sequence reads: CASSQPTGGGVDTQYF. In nucleotides, the CDR3 is TGCGCCAGCAGCCAACCTACAGGGGGCGGCGTAGATACGCAGTATTTT. The chain links TRBV4-1 to TRBJ2-3, with TRBD1 matching over 9 bases. The germline V gene encodes CDR1 MGHRA and CDR2 YSYEKL. This CDR3 spans 16 amino acids. V gave up 2 bases and J gave up 5 bases; unmatched junction bases: 8.

The V and J genes are TRBV6-1 and TRBJ1-2; 8 nucleotides line up with TRBD1. Losses at the gene ends were 7 bases for V and 4 bases for J; bases not matched to a gene: 11. This CDR3 has 15 residues. CDR1 and CDR2 (germline): MNHNS, SASEGT. The CDR3 bases are TGTGCCAGCACTATCAACAGGGGGGGAAGCTATGGCTACACCTTC. It specifies CASTINRGGSYGYTF.

Only a few counts were recorded for this clone. The gene calls are TRBV25-1 and TRBJ1-6, with D perhaps matching TRBD1 (6 bases). CDR1 is MGHDK and CDR2 is SYGVNS in the germline V gene. The V and J ends lost 5 bases and 10 bases respectively, with 12 bases between them. There are 13 residues in the CDR3. This CDR3 is CASSPTGNSPLHF. CDR3 sequence (DNA): TGTGCCAGCAGTCCCACAGGGAACTCACCCCTCCACTTT.